One and the same sample provided the 3 T cell receptor beta chains below, sequenced in a study of blood T cell repertoires in COVID-19. TCRdb keeps only in-frame clones here, not all; method: immunoSEQ multiplex PCR. Among some 130,000 clones, roughly 78% were seen once, and the ten largest hold 6%. Specimen: PBMCs or T cells enriched from blood (not recorded which). The origin of the receptors is a woman aged 45-60 years who had recovered from COVID-19.

The chain uses TRBV25-1 and TRBJ2-2, with 12 bases aligning to TRBD2. The J segment lost 3 bases and the V segment lost 1 base, leaving 6 bases of the junction unmatched. CDR1 MGHDK and CDR2 SYGVNS come from the germline V gene. The CDR3 is 18 residues long. CDR3: CASSEWASGGAYTGELFF. In DNA, the CDR3 is TGTGCCAGCAGTGAATGGGCTAGCGGGGGGGCCTACACCGGGGAGCTGTTTTTT.

The J gene is TRBJ1-1, the V gene TRBV29-1; 8 bases agree with TRBD1. This CDR3 is 13 amino acids long. Germline V gene lookup returns CDR1 SQVTM and CDR2 ANQGSEA. Losses at the gene ends were 3 bases for V and 1 base for J; bases not matched to a gene: 1. CDR3 region: CSVEDRANTEAFF. In DNA form, the CDR3 reads TGCAGCGTTGAGGACAGGGCGAACACTGAAGCTTTCTTT.

In this sample, this clone turned up once. The chain is built from TRBV6-5 and TRBJ1-2; no clear D gene. Germline V lookup: CDR1 MNHEY, CDR2 SVGAGI. Trimming left V 3 bases short and J 4 bases short, with 12 bases between. This CDR3 spans 14 amino acids. CDR3 protein: CASSYGTYLYGYTF. CDR3 coding DNA: TGTGCCAGCAGTTATGGCACATACCTCTATGGCTACACCTTC.